A single sample is the source of the 16 T cell receptor beta chains below, sequenced in a study of cytomegalovirus exposure and HLA in healthy donors. Only in-frame clones appear in the TCRdb table, and some are missing; sequencing was by immunoSEQ multiplex PCR. This sample carries 50,000 or so clones, 91% of them seen once, and the ten largest clones take 2.2%. The source material was PBMCs. The receptors derive from a woman in her twenties or thirties in good health and CMV-seronegative.

This clone was counted a few times. This chain joins TRBV30 and TRBJ2-5; tentative D call: TRBD1 (5 bases). Trimming cost V 1 base and J 5 bases, with 8 bases left between them. The CDR3 has 12 residues. Germline V CDR1 and CDR2: GTSNPN, SVGIG (reference sequence). The CDR3 region has the DNA TGTGCCTGGAGTGCAAAGGGGGAGACCCAGTACTTC. It is translated as CAWSAKGETQYF.

The V and J genes are TRBV4-3 and TRBJ2-7; TRBD1 aligns across 9 bases. The CDR3 covers 16 residues. The V gene end was trimmed by 1 base and the J gene end by 4 bases; junction bases not matched to a gene: 8. CDR1 and CDR2 (germline): LGHNA, YSLEER. CDR3 in DNA: TGCGCCAGCAGCCAAGGGGCAGGGACAGGGTATTACGAGCAGTACTTC. Its translation is CASSQGAGTGYYEQYF.

The chain joins TRBV2 to TRBJ2-3; D gene unclear. The CDR3 runs 11 residues. Germline V gene sequence: CDR1 SNHLY, CDR2 FYNNEI. The germline V and J ends were trimmed by 6 bases and 6 bases, with 7 bases remaining between them. The CDR3 is CASRSSDTQYF. The CDR3 DNA sequence: TGTGCCAGCAGATCCAGTGATACGCAGTATTTT.

V is TRBV7-2 and J is TRBJ2-1; maybe TRBD2 (6 bases). The CDR3 is 16 residues long. V dropped 1 base and J dropped 6 bases, with 16 bases sitting between them. The V gene's germline CDR1 is SGHTA and CDR2 FQGNSA. CDR3 loop: CASSLGRDLRANEQFF. DNA for the CDR3: TGTGCCAGCAGCTTAGGCCGGGACTTGCGGGCCAATGAGCAGTTCTTC.

The chain's CDR3 is CASRTSGAYEQYF. The CDR3 DNA sequence: TGTGCCAGCAGGACTAGCGGGGCATACGAGCAGTACTTC. The chain combines TRBV2 with TRBJ2-7, with TRBD2 matching over 11 bases. Germline V gene lookup returns CDR1 SNHLY and CDR2 FYNNEI. Losses at the gene ends were 6 bases for V and 4 bases for J; bases not matched to a gene: 2. The CDR3 runs to 13 residues.

This chain joins TRBV28 and TRBJ2-1, with a tentative D call TRBD2 (6 bases). Germline lookup yields CDR1 MDHEN and CDR2 SYDVKM. The CDR3 loop spans 15 amino acids. V lost 5 bases to trimming and J lost 4 bases, with 15 bases between them. CDR3 amino acids: CASSRLVGGYNEQFF. The CDR3 DNA reads as TGTGCCAGCAGTAGACTAGTCGGGGGTTACAATGAGCAGTTCTTC.

V and J are TRBV4-1 and TRBJ1-3; TRBD1 is a possible D gene (5 bases). Trimming stripped 4 bases from V and 8 bases from J, with 15 bases between. This CDR3 is 14 amino acids long. Germline V gene lookup returns CDR1 MGHRA and CDR2 YSYEKL. Written as DNA, the CDR3 is TGCGCCAGCAGCCGAGACCCCCAGGGATACACCATATATTTT. Translating gives CASSRDPQGYTIYF.

This chain connects TRBV19 to TRBJ1-5, with TRBD1 identical over 8 bases. Looked up from germline, CDR1 is LNHDA and CDR2 is SQIVND (reference sequence). The ends lost 6 bases at V and 5 bases at J; junction bases unmatched: 3. The CDR3 has 13 amino acids. The CDR3 DNA reads as TGTGCCAGTAGCGGACAGGGTCATCAGCCCCAGCATTTT. It is translated as CASSGQGHQPQHF.

The chain joins TRBV30 to TRBJ2-1; TRBD2 aligns across 11 bases. V lost 0 bases, J lost 2 bases, and 24 bases stayed unmatched. Looked up from germline, CDR1 is GTSNPN and CDR2 is SVGIG (reference sequence). This CDR3 comprises 23 residues. The CDR3 coding sequence is TGTGCCTGGAGTGTGGCGACTAGCGGGGAGGACCCTAAATGGTTTAGCCCCTACAATGAGCAGTTCTTC. Protein product: CAWSVATSGEDPKWFSPYNEQFF. The full variable domain, in which reference TRBV30 and TRBJ2-1 provide the parts outside the CDR3, is SQTIHQWPATLVQPVGSPLSLECTVEGTSNPNLYWYRQAAGRGLQLLFYSVGIGQISSEVPQNLSASRPQDRQFILSSKKLLLSDSGFYLCAWSVATSGEDPKWFSPYNEQFFGPGTRLTVL.

This clone was seen more than once but under ten times. The genes are TRBV30 and TRBJ2-5; 7 bases match TRBD2. Per the germline V gene, CDR1 is GTSNPN and CDR2 is SVGIG (reference sequence). V was clipped by 5 bases and J by 5 bases; unmatched bases: 17. This CDR3 comprises 16 residues. The CDR3 sequence is CAWGIRGGGPMETQYF. Written as DNA, the CDR3 is TGTGCCTGGGGGATTCGCGGGGGAGGGCCGATGGAGACCCAGTACTTC.

The gene calls are TRBV19 and TRBJ2-7; 7 bases are a match to TRBD1. Germline assignment: CDR1 LNHDA and CDR2 SQIVND (reference sequence). The CDR3 sequence is 14 residues long. The trim removed 4 bases at V and 3 bases at J, leaving 6 bases unmatched. The DNA of the CDR3 is TGTGCCAGTAGTACCACCGGGACAGACTACGAGCAGTACTTC. Amino acid sequence: CASSTTGTDYEQYF.

The chain uses TRBV15 and TRBJ2-3; D uncertain. Deletions cut 3 bases from V and 4 bases from J, with 20 bases between. CDR1 is LNHNV, CDR2 YYDKDF, per germline (reference sequence). The CDR3 runs to 17 residues. The CDR3 bases are TGTGCCACCAGCAGCCCCCATACCTTTCAAGGAGCAGATACGCAGTATTTT. Its translation: CATSSPHTFQGADTQYF.

The genes are TRBV7-9 and TRBJ1-2, with TRBD1 identical over 8 bases. CDR1 and CDR2 from the germline V gene are SEHNR and FQNEAQ (reference sequence). The trim removed 7 bases at V and 3 bases at J, leaving 7 bases unmatched. CDR3 size: 14 residues. The CDR3 nucleotides are TGTGCCAGCACTCGCCAGGGGGCGGACTATGGCTACACCTTC. Translating it yields CASTRQGADYGYTF.

This chain joins TRBV7-9 and TRBJ2-6; no clear D gene. Trimming took 5 bases from V and 2 from J, leaving 13 bases between them. The CDR3 extends over 16 amino acids. The germline V gene has CDR1 SEHNR and CDR2 FQNEAQ (reference sequence). CDR3 nucleotide sequence: TGTGCCAGCAGCGTTGATTCGGCGGCTGGGGCCAACGTCCTGACTTTC. Translating it yields CASSVDSAAGANVLTF.

CDR3 nucleotides: TGTGCCAGCTCACTTCAGGACAGAAACACTGAAGCTTTCTTT. It specifies CASSLQDRNTEAFF. The chain is built from TRBV18 and TRBJ1-1, with D possibly being TRBD1 (6 bases). With 4 bases removed from V and 2 bases from J, the gap between germline ends came to 11 bases. CDR1 and CDR2 from the germline V gene are KGHSH and LQKENI. This CDR3 spans 14 amino acids.

The sample holds one count of this clone. The V gene is TRBV30, the J gene TRBJ2-3, with 7 bases aligning to TRBD1. Looked up from germline, CDR1 is GTSNPN and CDR2 is SVGIG (reference sequence). V shed 3 bases, J shed 2 bases, and the junction held 5 bases outside the gene matches. This CDR3 has 14 amino acids. The CDR3 DNA reads TGTGCCTGGAGCCTGGGACAGTCCACAGATACGCAGTATTTT. Encoded protein: CAWSLGQSTDTQYF.